The clone carrying this TCR beta chain was detected only a few times. No antigen is known for it. TCRdb reprocessed the reads via MiXCR and lists one record per CDR3 protein. The data hold 450,000 to 550,000 distinct CDR3 sequences, with roughly 42% observed a single time. This entry belongs to a study of T cell repertoires in cytomegalovirus infection. This sequence originates from a human donor in good health (CMV status not recorded). Some clones in this sample may be carry-over from other donors' samples. This sample comprised cultured PBMCs, obtained from culture after CMV antigen stimulation.

CDR3 region: CASRRTSGGYEQYF. The CDR3 bases are TGTGCCAGCAGAAGGACTAGCGGGGGCTACGAGCAGTACTTC. This chain uses TRBV5-6 with TRBJ2-7, with 13 positions matching TRBD2. Trimming took 5 bases from V and 3 from J; bases not matched to a gene: 2. The germline V gene has CDR1 SGHDT and CDR2 YYEEEE. The CDR3 consists of 14 residues.